This TCR beta chain was obtained from a study of T-cell reconstitution after alpha-beta-depleted transplantation in children. Study-wide results and caveats: At day 60, the high TCRbeta diversity found in some patients originated from recipient T cells and thymic progenitors that had survived.

Regarding this clonotype: Its target is not known.

Germline-derived CDR1 and CDR2 are SGHKS and YYEKEE (reference sequence). With 0 bases removed from V and 6 bases from J, the gap between germline ends came to 10 bases. The CDR3 is 14 residues long. Unique molecular identifiers were used in preparing the TCRbeta library. TCRdb recomputed calls from the PCR reads with MiXCR, one row per CDR3 protein. The table includes 610,000 or so distinct CDR3 sequences, over 25% detected once. The chain employs TRBV5-5 and TRBJ2-1, with D uncertain. This sequence originates from a boy in the first two years of life with Wiskott-Aldrich syndrome, due to receive a stem cell transplant. This sample comprised PBMCs, obtained before TCRalphabeta/CD19-depleted stem cell transplant. CDR3 sequence reads: CASSLDVQFNEQFF. The CDR3 region has the DNA TGTGCCAGCAGCTTGGATGTACAGTTCAATGAGCAGTTCTTC.